These 16 T cell receptor beta chains share one sample of origin, sequenced in a study of T cells in Graves' hyperthyroidism and ophthalmopathy. RNA transcripts provided the source from which TCR beta CDR3 regions were amplified. RT-PCR in the first round (using the HTBI primer set) targeted the TCR CDR3. Using its own MiXCR run on the multiplex PCR reads, TCRdb lists one record per CDR3 protein. The data contain roughly 700,000 distinct CDR3 sequences, 35% of them seen just once; the ten biggest clones take up around a third. Sequencing was performed on blood. These TCRs come from a woman aged 35 to 49 with Graves' hyperthyroidism.

The chain has TRBV6-5 and TRBJ1-1; 7 nucleotides line up with TRBD1. V dropped 4 bases and J dropped 2; count of bases not matched to a gene: 16. The germline V gene has CDR1 MNHEY and CDR2 SVGAGI. This CDR3 region has 18 residues. The CDR3 protein is CASSFVGTAPRGNTEAFF. CDR3 in DNA: TGTGCCAGCAGTTTTGTGGGGACAGCACCACGGGGAAACACTGAAGCTTTCTTT.

This clonotype was detected many times. The V gene is TRBV6-5, the J gene TRBJ1-2, with D possibly TRBD1 on 6 matching bases. Trimming pared 9 bases from V and 8 bases from J, leaving 16 bases between. Germline-derived CDR1 and CDR2 are MNHEY and SVGAGI. The CDR3 is made up of 12 amino acids. The CDR3 spells CARQGQGEGYTF. CDR3 nucleotides: TGTGCCAGACAGGGCCAAGGAGAAGGCTACACCTTC.

The V and J genes are TRBV19 and TRBJ2-7; D might be TRBD1 (6 bases). From germline, CDR1 is LNHDA and CDR2 SQIVND (reference sequence). V dropped 6 bases and J dropped 8 bases, with 11 bases sitting between them. The CDR3 loop spans 11 amino acids. The CDR3 protein is CASRLGQKQYF. CDR3 coding DNA: TGTGCCAGTAGGCTTGGACAGAAGCAGTACTTC.

This chain links TRBV10-3 with TRBJ1-1; D may be TRBD1 (5 bases). The V gene's germline CDR1 is ENHRY and CDR2 SYGVKD. V lost 2 bases and J lost 0, with 16 bases in between. The CDR3 loop spans 17 amino acids. In DNA form, the CDR3 reads TGTGCCATCAGTGAGACCAAGACAGTACTCATGAACACTGAAGCTTTCTTT. This translates into CAISETKTVLMNTEAFF.

The chain employs TRBV7-8 and TRBJ2-3; 7 nucleotides line up with TRBD1. This CDR3 has 15 amino acids. V shed 6 bases, J shed 2 bases, and the junction held 8 bases outside the gene matches. Germline CDR1 and CDR2: SGHVS and FQNEAQ. The CDR3 DNA reads as TGTGCCAGCAGTCCCTTAGGGGGCAACACAGATACGCAGTATTTT. Its translation is CASSPLGGNTDTQYF.

This clonotype has only a few counts. V gene TRBV6-1 combines with J gene TRBJ2-5; TRBD1 might be the D (6 bases). CDR3 length equals 15 residues. V was cut by 6 bases and J by 1 base, with 15 bases left in between. Germline V lookup: CDR1 MNHNS, CDR2 SASEGT. CDR3 residues: CASRNYETGQETQYF. CDR3 coding DNA: TGTGCCAGCAGAAACTACGAGACAGGCCAAGAGACCCAGTACTTC.

The chain links TRBV11-1 to TRBJ1-3; D is undetermined. The CDR3 spans 13 residues. Germline V gene sequence: CDR1 SGHAT, CDR2 FQDESV (reference sequence). V was cut by 8 bases and J by 0 bases, with 8 bases left in between. The CDR3: CASGLRSGNTIYF. In DNA, the CDR3 is TGTGCCAGCGGACTCCGCTCTGGAAACACCATATATTTT.

V and J are TRBV5-4 and TRBJ1-2; D is undetermined. V lost 9 bases and J 3 bases, leaving 12 bases between the germline ends. The CDR3 has 12 residues. Germline V gene sequence: CDR1 SGHNT, CDR2 YYREEE (reference sequence). CDR3 region: CATTRGDYGYTF. CDR3 sequence (DNA): TGTGCCACAACCCGGGGAGACTATGGCTACACCTTC.

This clonotype showed up many times. The V call is TRBV7-2, the J call TRBJ1-2; 9 bases align to TRBD1. Losses at the gene ends were 10 bases for V and 1 base for J; bases not matched to a gene: 7. The V gene's germline CDR1 is SGHTA and CDR2 FQGNSA. The CDR3 loop spans 14 amino acids. The CDR3 coding sequence is TGTGCCACCAGGGGGACAGGGATTAACTATGGCTACACCTTC. Amino acid sequence: CATRGTGINYGYTF.

This clonotype was observed many times. V gene TRBV15 combines with J gene TRBJ1-1; D is undetermined. The CDR3 sequence is 12 residues long. Deletions cut 1 base from V and 11 bases from J, with 11 bases between. Germline V gives CDR1 LNHNV, CDR2 YYDKDF (reference sequence). The CDR3 nucleotides are TGTGCCACCAGCAGAGTAGGCGGAGTGGCTTTCTTT. Residues: CATSRVGGVAFF.

Regarding this clonotype: Lacking the conserved final phenylalanine or tryptophan, this CDR3 likely reflects a read error. No DNA is shown, since the ends of the CDR3 on it are uncertain; the CDR3 is the one TCRdb lists. The chain joins TRBV7-7 to TRBJ1-3. The CDR3 spans 9 amino acids, including both terminal residues. Germline V CDR1 and CDR2: SSHAT, FNYEAQ (reference sequence). CDR3: CASSLAGPT.

This clonotype has ten or more counts. The genes are TRBV7-2 and TRBJ2-7; TRBD2 aligns across 9 bases. Germline values: CDR1 SGHTA, CDR2 FQGNSA. Germline trimming cut 5 bases from V and 2 bases from J; bases unmatched to any gene: 4. This CDR3 comprises 14 residues. The CDR3 bases are TGTGCCAGCAGCCCGACTAGCGGAGCCTACGAGCAGTACTTC. It translates to CASSPTSGAYEQYF.

The chain recombines TRBV6-2 or TRBV6-3 with TRBJ1-2; D uncertain. This CDR3 is built from 13 residues. Trimming removed 2 bases at V and 1 base at J, with 5 bases between. Germline V gene lookup returns CDR1 MNHEY and CDR2 SVGEGT. The CDR3 DNA reads as TGTGCCAGCAGTTACGAAAATAACTATGGCTACACCTTC. Translation: CASSYENNYGYTF.

The V and J genes are TRBV19 and TRBJ2-4; D uncertain. The germline V and J ends were trimmed by 2 bases and 6 bases, with 17 bases remaining between them. The germline V gene has CDR1 LNHDA and CDR2 SQIVND (reference sequence). This CDR3 contains 16 residues. The DNA for the CDR3 is TGTGCCAGTAGTATACATGAGACGCTACGCCCAAACATTCAGTACTTC. Amino acids: CASSIHETLRPNIQYF.

The V gene is TRBV12-3 or TRBV12-4, the J gene TRBJ1-3; D is possibly TRBD1 (6 bases). This CDR3 is built from 16 residues. Trimming cost V 4 bases and J 0 bases, with 13 bases left between them. CDR3 bases: TGTGCCAGCAGTTATGCGACAGGTCCCTCTGGAAACACCATATATTTT. It codes for CASSYATGPSGNTIYF.

The V and J genes are TRBV25-1 and TRBJ2-7, with no clear D. Germline V gene data show CDR1 as MGHDK and CDR2 as SYGVNS. This CDR3 spans 14 amino acids. V gave up 1 base and J gave up 2 bases, with 9 bases separating them. CDR3 amino acids: CASSEFIFPYEQYF. In DNA form, the CDR3 reads TGTGCCAGCAGTGAATTCATATTCCCCTACGAGCAGTACTTC.